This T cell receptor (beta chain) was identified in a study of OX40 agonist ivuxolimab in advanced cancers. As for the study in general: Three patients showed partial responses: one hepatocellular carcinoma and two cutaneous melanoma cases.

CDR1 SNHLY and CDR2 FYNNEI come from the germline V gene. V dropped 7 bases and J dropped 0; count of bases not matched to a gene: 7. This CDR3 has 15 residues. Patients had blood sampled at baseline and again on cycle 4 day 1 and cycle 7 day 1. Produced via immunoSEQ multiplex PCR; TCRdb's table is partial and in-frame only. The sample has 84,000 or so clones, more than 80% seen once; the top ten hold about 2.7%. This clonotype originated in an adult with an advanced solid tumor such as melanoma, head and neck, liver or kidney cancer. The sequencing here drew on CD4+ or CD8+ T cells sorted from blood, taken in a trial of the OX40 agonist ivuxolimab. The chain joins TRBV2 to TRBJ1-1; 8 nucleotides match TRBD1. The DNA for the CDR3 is TGTGCCAGCACACGGACAGGGAGTATGAACACTGAAGCTTTCTTT. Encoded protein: CASTRTGSMNTEAFF.